This T cell receptor (beta chain) was profiled in a study of T cells in Graves' hyperthyroidism and ophthalmopathy. Trimming stripped 7 bases from V and 7 bases from J, with 13 bases between. In germline, CDR1 is SQVTM, CDR2 ANQGSEA. The CDR3 is 11 amino acids. Clinicians diagnosed patients from clinical symptoms, serum thyroxine and TRAb, thyroid ultrasound and orbital computed tomography. Regions amplified from RNA transcripts were the TCR beta CDR3 regions. First-round RT-PCR with HTBI primers amplified the TCR CDR3 region. TCRdb analysed the multiplex PCR reads with MiXCR anew, one entry per CDR3 protein. This sample carries about 640,000 distinct CDR3 sequences, about 45% of them seen once, and the ten largest clones take under 8.5%.

Sequenced material: peripheral blood or thyroid tissue (not recorded which). The clonotype originates from an adult man with Graves' disease, either hyperthyroidism or ophthalmopathy (not recorded which). The chain joins TRBV29-1 to TRBJ1-2, with a weak D call TRBD1 (5 bases). In nucleotides, the CDR3 is TGCAGCGATTTGGGGCAGGGTGGCTACACCTTC. Translation: CSDLGQGGYTF.